These 4 T cell receptor beta chains share one sample of origin, sequenced in a study of identical twins. TCRdb re-called the 5' RACE reads with MiXCR, one entry per CDR3 protein. Of approximately 1.8 million distinct CDR3 sequences detected, roughly a third appear once; the ten largest clones hold approximately 0.29%. Sequenced sample: cord blood. Receptor source: a newborn girl in good health.

J is TRBJ2-3 and V is TRBV5-1; 11 bases fit TRBD2. From germline, CDR1 is SGHRS and CDR2 YFSETQ. V was pared by 0 bases and J by 2 bases, with 5 bases of the junction left unmatched. CDR3 size: 17 residues. CDR3 nucleotides: TGCGCCAGCAGCTTGGGGGCTAGCGGGGGGACCACAGATACGCAGTATTTT. This translates into CASSLGASGGTTDTQYF.

The V gene is TRBV20-1, the J gene TRBJ2-7; D not certain. Germline V gives CDR1 DFQATT, CDR2 SNEGSKA (reference sequence). The germline V and J ends were trimmed by 4 bases and 0 bases, with 16 bases remaining between them. There are 15 residues in the CDR3. The CDR3 loop reads CSAKARAQFSYEQYF. In nucleotides, the CDR3 is TGCAGTGCTAAAGCCCGGGCCCAATTCTCCTACGAGCAGTACTTC.

The V and J genes are TRBV7-2 and TRBJ1-2; D is perhaps TRBD1 (5 bases). The CDR3 extends over 14 amino acids. The V end was cut by 0 bases, the J end by 8 bases, with 13 bases between. Germline values: CDR1 SGHTA, CDR2 FQGNSA. The CDR3 sequence is CASSLAAGMRGYTF. DNA for the CDR3: TGTGCCAGCAGCTTAGCGGCAGGGATGCGAGGCTACACCTTC. The complete variable domain, with remaining parts taken from reference TRBV7-2 and TRBJ1-2, reads GAGVSQSPSNKVTEKGKDVELRCDPISGHTALYWYRQSLGQGLEFLIYFQGNSAPDKSGLPSDRFSAERTGGSVSTLTIQRTQQEDSAVYLCASSLAAGMRGYTFGSGTRLTVV.

Remarks on this clonotype: One base away lies a much larger clone, so this may be a sequencing read error. The V gene is TRBV10-3, the J gene TRBJ1-6, with D possibly matching TRBD1 (6 bases). Germline assignment: CDR1 ENHRY and CDR2 SYGVKD. CDR3 length equals 13 residues. The V end was cut by 4 bases, the J end by 7 bases, with 8 bases between. The CDR3 bases are TGTGCCATCAGTGGGACAGAAAATTCACCCCTCCACTTT. Translating gives CAISGTENSPLHF.